The table lists the clone carrying this T cell receptor (beta chain) with a few counts. What it recognizes is unknown. CDR1 DFQATT and CDR2 SNEGSKA come from the germline V gene (reference sequence). The CDR3 is 12 residues long. Trimming took 3 bases from V and 5 from J, leaving 9 bases between them. These data belong to a study of T-cell reconstitution after alpha-beta-depleted transplantation in children. General study points: In some patients, recipient T cells and intrathymic progenitors surviving conditioning explained high day-60 diversity. Approximately two months post-transplant, alpha-beta T cells reportedly originated from several hundred expanded graft clones. T-cell numbers and diversity, one year after transplant, stemmed largely from T cells that were newly produced.

Preparation of the TCRbeta library involved a method that used unique molecular identifiers. TCRdb called the PCR reads again in MiXCR, with one record for every CDR3 protein. The sample has some 600,000 distinct CDR3 sequences, roughly 13% seen once. The sample was PBMCs, mostly from graft donor cells, taken 360 days after TCRalphabeta/CD19-depleted stem cell transplant. This chain connects TRBV20-1 to TRBJ2-3; D is possibly TRBD2 (5 bases). The receptor was isolated from a male patient under 18 who had a stem cell transplant for acute myeloid leukemia, so the T cells may come from the graft donor. In DNA, the CDR3 is TGCAGTGCTAGCCACCGGGAAGATACGCAGTATTTT. As protein: CSASHREDTQYF.